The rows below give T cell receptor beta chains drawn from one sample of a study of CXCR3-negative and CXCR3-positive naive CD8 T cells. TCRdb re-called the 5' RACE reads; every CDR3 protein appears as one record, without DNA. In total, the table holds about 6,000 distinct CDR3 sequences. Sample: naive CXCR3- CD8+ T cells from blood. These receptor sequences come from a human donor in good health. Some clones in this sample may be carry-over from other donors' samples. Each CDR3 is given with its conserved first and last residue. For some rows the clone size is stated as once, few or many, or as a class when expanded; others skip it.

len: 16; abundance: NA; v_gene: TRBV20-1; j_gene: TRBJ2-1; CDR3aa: CSAGKLAGNSYNEQFF
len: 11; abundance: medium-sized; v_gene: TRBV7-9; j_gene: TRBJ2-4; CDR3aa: CASSPGTSKYF
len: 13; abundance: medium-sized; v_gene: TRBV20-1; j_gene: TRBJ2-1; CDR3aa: CSARVGTYNEQFF
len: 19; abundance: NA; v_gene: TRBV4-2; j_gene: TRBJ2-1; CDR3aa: CASSQDSPSVAGGFNEQFF
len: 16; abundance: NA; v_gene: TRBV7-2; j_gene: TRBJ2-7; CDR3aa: CASSSLGLAASYEQYF
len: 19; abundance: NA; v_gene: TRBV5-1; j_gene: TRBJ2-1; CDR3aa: CASSLEVLAAASSYNEQFF
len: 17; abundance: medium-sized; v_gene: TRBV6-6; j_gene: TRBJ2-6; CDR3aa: CASPRSESPSGANVLTF
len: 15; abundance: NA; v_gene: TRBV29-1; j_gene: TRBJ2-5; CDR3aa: CSVDYAEEYQETQYF
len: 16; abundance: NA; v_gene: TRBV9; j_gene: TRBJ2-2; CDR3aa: CASSAQGGSNTGELFF
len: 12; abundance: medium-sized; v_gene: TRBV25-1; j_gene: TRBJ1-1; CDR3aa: CASSFSYTEAFF
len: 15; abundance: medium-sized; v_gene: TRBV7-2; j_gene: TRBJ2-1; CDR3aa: CASSLQVAGHNEQFF
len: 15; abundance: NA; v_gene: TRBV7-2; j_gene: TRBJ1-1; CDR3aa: CASSWLRGMDTEAFF
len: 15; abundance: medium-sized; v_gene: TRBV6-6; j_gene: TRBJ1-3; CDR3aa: CASSQTGSSGNTIYF
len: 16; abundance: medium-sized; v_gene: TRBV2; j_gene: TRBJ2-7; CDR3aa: CASSDRLAGGPHEQYF
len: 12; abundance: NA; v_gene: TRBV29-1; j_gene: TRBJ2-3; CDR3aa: CSVEDGTDTQYF
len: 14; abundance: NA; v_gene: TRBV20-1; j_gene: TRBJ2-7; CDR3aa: CSARDLAVSYEQYF
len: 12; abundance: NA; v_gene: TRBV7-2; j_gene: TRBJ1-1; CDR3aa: CASSVDRGKAFF